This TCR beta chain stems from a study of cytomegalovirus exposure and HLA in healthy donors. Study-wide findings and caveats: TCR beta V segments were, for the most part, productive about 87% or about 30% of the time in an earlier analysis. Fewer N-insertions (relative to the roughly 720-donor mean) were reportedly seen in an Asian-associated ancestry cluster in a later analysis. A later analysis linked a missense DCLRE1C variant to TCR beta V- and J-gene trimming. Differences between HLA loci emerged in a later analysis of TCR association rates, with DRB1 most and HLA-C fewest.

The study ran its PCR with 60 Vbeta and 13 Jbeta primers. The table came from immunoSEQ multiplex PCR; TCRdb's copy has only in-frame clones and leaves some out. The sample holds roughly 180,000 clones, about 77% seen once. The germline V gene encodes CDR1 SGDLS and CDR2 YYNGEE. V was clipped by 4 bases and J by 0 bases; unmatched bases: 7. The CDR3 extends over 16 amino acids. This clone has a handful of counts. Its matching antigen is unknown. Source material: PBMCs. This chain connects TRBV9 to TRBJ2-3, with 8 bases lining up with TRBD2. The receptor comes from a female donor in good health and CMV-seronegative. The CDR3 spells CASSNPRGGSTDTQYF. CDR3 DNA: TGTGCCAGCAGCAACCCTCGGGGGGGAAGCACAGATACGCAGTATTTT.